This TCR beta chain emerged from a study of identical twins. General observations from the study: Beta out-of-frame sequences showed weaker excess sharing between twins. The study reached conclusions through statistical analysis that was cross-sectional, not following the same donors. Invariant MAIT and iNKT cells could partly confound zero-insertion analyses.

TCRdb re-derived calls from the 5' RACE reads in MiXCR, one entry per CDR3 protein. The sample has some 900,000 distinct CDR3 sequences, roughly an eighth seen once. This clonotype came up a few times. Its antigen remains unknown. CDR1 is MGHRA, CDR2 YSYEKL, per germline. This CDR3 has 18 amino acids. V lost 4 bases to trimming and J lost 0 bases; unmatched junction nucleotides: 7. Another study also made use of these data, one on yellow fever vaccine responses in identical twins.

The specimen was PBMCs. V usage is TRBV4-1 and J usage is TRBJ2-3; 13 bases map to TRBD2. This TCR was sampled from a woman aged 18 to 35 in good health. This CDR3 reads CASSPTSGGAGSTDTQYF. DNA of the CDR3: TGCGCCAGCAGCCCCACTAGCGGGGGGGCGGGAAGCACAGATACGCAGTATTTT.